Listed below are T cell receptor beta chains from one sample, sequenced in a study of cytotoxic CD8 clonotypes in ibrutinib-treated CLL. TCRdb keeps only in-frame clones here, not all; method: immunoSEQ multiplex PCR. The sample holds 150,000 or so clones, more than 75% seen once. Sequenced material: PBMCs, taken after 12 months of ibrutinib treatment. These receptors came from a human donor with chronic lymphocytic leukemia. Both conserved end residues are part of each CDR3. The order of the fields is D gene, J gene, V gene, clone size, CDR3 DNA, CDR3 protein. A D gene is named only where the DNA matches it firmly. Clone sizes are given selectively: once, few, many, or a class where the clone is expanded.

. | TRBJ2-3 | TRBV6-1 | once | TGTGCCAGCAGTGGTGAGAGCACAGATACGCAGTATTTT | CASSGESTDTQYF
. | TRBJ1-5 | TRBV27 | . | TGTGCCAGCAGTTTACGGCGGGGAGGAAAAGAGCCCCAGCATTTT | CASSLRRGGKEPQHF
. | TRBJ2-3 | TRBV11-2 | . | TGTGCCAGCAGCTTAGATGTGGCAGGAAGGAGCACAGATACGCAGTATTTT | CASSLDVAGRSTDTQYF
. | TRBJ2-7 | TRBV28 | . | TGTGCCAGCAGTTTGCCGGACTACGAGCAGTACTTC | CASSLPDYEQYF
. | TRBJ2-3 | TRBV9 | once | TGTGCCAGCAGCGTGGGACCTAGCACAGATACGCAGTATTTT | CASSVGPSTDTQYF
TRBD1 | TRBJ2-3 | TRBV28 | . | TGTGCCAGCAGTTCCTCCGGGACAGGGACAGATACGCAGTATTTT | CASSSSGTGTDTQYF
. | TRBJ1-1 | TRBV30 | . | TGTGCCTGGAGCCACAGGGCGAACACTGAAGCTTTCTTT | CAWSHRANTEAFF
. | TRBJ1-5 | TRBV18 | . | TGTGCCAGCTCACATGAAGAGTTTCGGGGGCCCCAGCATTTT | CASSHEEFRGPQHF
TRBD1 | TRBJ1-1 | TRBV7-2 | few | TGTGCCAGCAGCTCAACAGGGGGGTACACTGAAGCTTTCTTT | CASSSTGGYTEAFF
. | TRBJ1-5 | TRBV19 | . | TGTGCCAGTAGTATAGACAGGTCCCCGTATCAGCCCCAGCATTTT | CASSIDRSPYQPQHF
. | TRBJ2-3 | TRBV27 | . | TGTGCCAGCAGTGACGGGGGGCGGGGTCCAGATACGCAGTATTTT | CASSDGGRGPDTQYF
TRBD2 | TRBJ2-2 | TRBV6-5 | . | TGTGCCAGCAATCTAGCGGGAGCGATCACCGGGGAGCTGTTTTTT | CASNLAGAITGELFF
. | TRBJ1-4 | TRBV5-4 | . | TGTGCCAGCAGGCCCGCCTCTGGGGGGACTAATGAAAAACTGTTTTTT | CASRPASGGTNEKLFF
TRBD1 | TRBJ1-5 | TRBV9 | few | TGTGCCAGCAGCGTAACAGGGGAGGCGGGCCAGCCCCAGCATTTT | CASSVTGEAGQPQHF
. | TRBJ2-6 | TRBV4-3 | . | TGCGCCAGCAGCCAAGAATGGGGTTTCGGGGCCAACGTCCTGACTTTC | CASSQEWGFGANVLTF
. | TRBJ2-7 | TRBV28 | . | TGTGCCAGCAGTTTCTCAGGGACCAACTACGAGCAGTACTTC | CASSFSGTNYEQYF
TRBD2 | TRBJ2-7 | TRBV5-1 | once | TGCGCCAGCAGCCCGCACTGGACTAGCGGGGGGGCCTTCTCCTACGAGCAGTACTTC | CASSPHWTSGGAFSYEQYF
. | TRBJ2-1 | TRBV6-7 | . | TGTGCCAGCAGTCCACGGAAGTTCTTC | CASSPRKFF
. | TRBJ1-6 | TRBV2 | . | TGTGCCAGCAAAGGGAATCTAGGCTATAATTCACCCCTCCACTTT | CASKGNLGYNSPLHF
. | TRBJ2-7 | TRBV29-1 | once | TGCAGCGCCATAGGTGGAATTTCCTACGAGCAGTACTTC | CSAIGGISYEQYF
. | TRBJ1-3 | TRBV6-1 | few | TGTGCCAGCAGTGGGGAAGGTGGAAACACCATATATTTT | CASSGEGGNTIYF